One sample yielded the 23 T cell receptor beta chains listed below, sequenced in a study of shared clonotypes between healthy human individuals. Only CD45RO-negative cells positively selected for CCR7 counted as naive CD8 cells, so terminally differentiated effector memory CD45RA+ cells were excluded. Sequenced by immunoSEQ multiplex PCR; TCRdb stores in-frame clones only, minus some. The sample lists some 2,100,000 clones, about 92% seen once, with approximately 1.7% in the top ten. Sequencing input: naive CD8+ T cells from PBMCs. The receptors originated from a man between 18 and 35 years old in good health. Some clones in this sample may be carry-over from other donors' samples.

The chain joins TRBV15 to TRBJ2-5; maybe TRBD2 (5 bases). Trimming removed 5 bases at V and 2 bases at J, with 15 bases between. The germline gives CDR1 LNHNV, CDR2 YYDKDF (reference sequence). The CDR3 consists of 15 residues. Written as DNA, the CDR3 is TGTGCCACCAGCCCCCGCCCCAGGAGGCAAGAGACCCAGTACTTC. This encodes CATSPRPRRQETQYF.

Concerning this clone itself: A read error may explain this, as a much larger clone is one base away. Additional DNA sequences in this sample encode the identical CDR3. CDR3 in amino acids: CASSFGQTYEQYF. The CDR3 region has the DNA TGTGCCAGCAGTTTCGGACAGACTTACGAGCAGTACTTC. This sequence joins TRBV27 and TRBJ2-7; tentatively, D is TRBD1 (6 bases). With 3 bases removed from V and 4 bases from J, the gap between germline ends came to 10 bases. Germline assignment: CDR1 MNHEY and CDR2 SMNVEV (reference sequence). This CDR3 spans 13 amino acids.

The chain is built from TRBV7-9 and TRBJ2-7; TRBD1 matches at 7 bases. CDR1 is SEHNR, CDR2 FQNEAQ, per germline (reference sequence). CDR3 length equals 14 residues. Trimming took 5 bases from V and 2 from J; bases not matched to a gene: 6. CDR3 bases: TGTGCCAGCAGCGAGAGGGACAGTACCTACGAGCAGTACTTC. Translated, it gives CASSERDSTYEQYF.

The J gene is TRBJ2-1, the V gene TRBV5-4, with D unresolved. Trimming cost V 6 bases and J 13 bases, with 8 bases left between them. The length of the CDR3 is 9 residues. Germline V gene data show CDR1 as SGHNT and CDR2 as YYREEE (reference sequence). CDR3 loop: CASIDHQFF. CDR3 nucleotide sequence: TGTGCCAGCATCGACCACCAGTTCTTC.

This chain connects TRBV9 to TRBJ2-7; D could derive from TRBD1 or TRBD2 (5 bases each). Trimming took off 2 bases at V and 0 bases at J, with 15 bases between the two ends. The CDR3 has 16 amino acids. Germline CDR1 and CDR2: SGDLS and YYNGEE. The CDR3, as DNA: TGTGCCAGCAGCGTGGGAACCGGGGCCGGCTCCTACGAGCAGTACTTC. Amino acid sequence: CASSVGTGAGSYEQYF.

The chain uses TRBV29-1 and TRBJ1-2, with 7 bases lining up with TRBD1. V was pared by 6 bases and J by 5 bases, with 12 bases of the junction left unmatched. The CDR3 spans 14 residues. Germline CDR1 reads SQVTM; CDR2 reads ANQGSEA. CDR3 in amino acids: CSVRTWDRGYGYTF. The DNA for the CDR3 is TGCAGCGTACGTACCTGGGACAGAGGGTATGGCTACACCTTC.

The sample holds a few counts of this clone. V gene TRBV9 combines with J gene TRBJ1-1, with a possible D match to TRBD1 (5 bases). Germline V gene sequence: CDR1 SGDLS, CDR2 YYNGEE. With 3 bases removed from V and 3 bases from J, the gap between germline ends came to 12 bases. The CDR3 totals 14 residues. The CDR3 DNA reads as TGTGCCAGCAGCGCCACGACAGCTTACACTGAAGCTTTCTTT. Its translation is CASSATTAYTEAFF.

This sequence joins TRBV4-1 and TRBJ2-6; TRBD1 aligns across 8 bases. This CDR3 has 20 amino acids. Germline V CDR1 and CDR2: MGHRA, YSYEKL. V dropped 1 base and J dropped 3; count of bases not matched to a gene: 14. CDR3 sequence (DNA): TGCGCCAGCAGCCAAGTGTGGATTGGGCAGGGGGCGGATGGGGCCAACGTCCTGACTTTC. Translating it yields CASSQVWIGQGADGANVLTF.

The gene calls are TRBV5-1 and TRBJ2-2, with D unclear. Germline CDR1 reads SGHRS; CDR2 reads YFSETQ. The CDR3 runs to 15 residues. Trimming stripped 4 bases from V and 1 base from J, with 11 bases between. The CDR3 is CASSPLALNTGELFF. CDR3 bases: TGCGCCAGCAGCCCCCTCGCCCTGAACACCGGGGAGCTGTTTTTT.

This chain joins TRBV7-9 and TRBJ2-7; a possible D gene is TRBD1 (5 bases). CDR3 length equals 15 residues. The germline gives CDR1 SEHNR, CDR2 FQNEAQ (reference sequence). The ends were cut back, 0 bases at V and 5 bases at J, with 14 bases in the middle. Here the CDR3 reads CASSLAGASFDEQYF. CDR3 sequence (DNA): TGTGCCAGCAGCTTAGCAGGGGCCTCCTTCGACGAGCAGTACTTC.

In the case of this clone: This CDR3 is also generated by other DNA sequences in the sample. V is TRBV7-9 and J is TRBJ1-2; 9 positions match TRBD1. Germline V gene lookup returns CDR1 SEHNR and CDR2 FQNEAQ (reference sequence). The trim removed 5 bases at V and 2 bases at J, leaving 6 bases unmatched. This CDR3 comprises 15 residues. CDR3 DNA: TGTGCCAGCAGCCCCGCCGGGACAGGGAACTATGGCTACACCTTC. Translation: CASSPAGTGNYGYTF. The full variable domain, completed using reference TRBV7-9 and TRBJ1-2, is DTGVSQNPRHKITKRGQNVTFRCDPISEHNRLYWYRQTLGQGPEFLTYFQNEAQLEKSRLLSDRFSAERPKGSFSTLEIQRTEQGDSAMYLCASSPAGTGNYGYTFGSGTRLTVV.

V and J are TRBV4-2 and TRBJ1-4; a possible D gene is TRBD1 (6 bases). Germline values: CDR1 LGHNA, CDR2 YNFKEQ. V lost 5 bases and J 1 base, leaving 17 bases between the germline ends. The length of the CDR3 is 17 residues. In DNA form, the CDR3 reads TGTGCCAGCAGCGCCCTTTGGGGGCTGGGAACTAATGAAAAACTGTTTTTT. It encodes CASSALWGLGTNEKLFF.

V gene TRBV27 combines with J gene TRBJ2-7; D not resolved. Trimming removed 5 bases from V and 3 bases from J, with 20 bases in between. Germline V lookup: CDR1 MNHEY, CDR2 SMNVEV (reference sequence). There are 16 residues in the CDR3. The CDR3 loop reads CASSREAGLAYYEQYF. CDR3 bases: TGTGCCAGCAGTCGAGAAGCAGGTCTCGCTTACTACGAGCAGTACTTC.

The chain is built from TRBV12-5 and TRBJ2-1, with 10 nucleotides matching TRBD2. This CDR3 has 16 amino acids. Looked up from germline, CDR1 is LGHNT and CDR2 is FRNRAP. Trimming cost V 2 bases and J 5 bases; bases outside gene matches: 6. The CDR3 loop reads CASGLMGLAGDNEQFF. CDR3 bases: TGTGCTAGTGGTTTGATGGGGCTAGCGGGAGACAATGAGCAGTTCTTC.

The genes are TRBV19 and TRBJ2-7; TRBD2 agrees at 14 bases. Germline trimming cut 1 base from V and 2 bases from J; bases unmatched to any gene: 7. The CDR3 length is 18 residues. CDR1 LNHDA and CDR2 SQIVND come from the germline V gene (reference sequence). The CDR3 nucleotides read TGTGCCAGTAGTATAGGAGGGGGACTAGCGGGGGCCCCCTACGAGCAGTACTTC. This gives the protein CASSIGGGLAGAPYEQYF.

The chain carries TRBV28 and TRBJ2-4, with 7 bases that match TRBD1. CDR1 and CDR2 (germline): MDHEN, SYDVKM. V trimming: 4 bases; J trimming: 1 base; junction bases outside the gene matches: 4. The CDR3 has 15 residues. The CDR3 loop is CASSSSRGAKNIQYF. CDR3 coding DNA: TGTGCCAGCAGTTCGTCCAGGGGGGCCAAAAACATTCAGTACTTC.

Points on this clone: Given a much more abundant clone one base away, this may be a read error. This same CDR3 is encoded by further DNA sequences in the sample. V gene TRBV7-7 combines with J gene TRBJ2-7; 9 bases are a match to TRBD1. The CDR3 has 14 residues. CDR1 and CDR2 (germline): SSHAT, FNYEAQ (reference sequence). The J segment lost 2 bases and the V segment lost 1 base, leaving 0 bases of the junction unmatched. CDR3 in DNA: TGTGCCAGCAGCTTAGGACAGGGGGCCTACGAGCAGTACTTC. It yields the protein CASSLGQGAYEQYF.

This chain connects TRBV29-1 to TRBJ2-7; D unresolved. The ends were cut back, 2 bases at V and 0 bases at J, with 8 bases in the middle. Germline V lookup: CDR1 SQVTM, CDR2 ANQGSEA. The CDR3 spans 13 residues. CDR3 nucleotide sequence: TGCAGCGTTGAAACCGAGAACTCCTACGAGCAGTACTTC. It is translated as CSVETENSYEQYF.

As concerns this clone: The sample carries other DNA sequences with the same CDR3. The chain recombines TRBV6-5 with TRBJ2-2; possible D gene TRBD2, 5 bases. Germline V gene sequence: CDR1 MNHEY, CDR2 SVGAGI. Trimming took 3 bases from V and 5 from J, leaving 7 bases between them. The CDR3 contains 13 residues. The CDR3 DNA reads TGTGCCAGCAGTTATGCGGGTACCGGGGAGCTGTTTTTT. This codes for CASSYAGTGELFF.

J is TRBJ2-7 and V is TRBV27; 8 bases fit TRBD2. With V trimmed by 3 bases and J by 0 bases, 7 bases remained unmatched. Germline lookup yields CDR1 MNHEY and CDR2 SMNVEV (reference sequence). The CDR3 totals 16 residues. The chain's CDR3 is CASSFSAGVYSYEQYF. For the CDR3, the DNA is TGTGCCAGCAGTTTCTCAGCGGGAGTGTACTCCTACGAGCAGTACTTC.

The genes are TRBV28 and TRBJ1-2, with TRBD1 matching 7 bases. The V gene end was trimmed by 2 bases and the J gene end by 4 bases; junction bases not matched to a gene: 4. The CDR3 runs to 14 residues. The V gene's germline CDR1 is MDHEN and CDR2 SYDVKM. In nucleotides, the CDR3 is TGTGCCAGCAGTTTAGGGGACAGTATCTATGGCTACACCTTC. This gives the protein CASSLGDSIYGYTF.

The genes are TRBV4-2 and TRBJ1-1; 10 positions agree with TRBD1. The germline V gene encodes CDR1 LGHNA and CDR2 YNFKEQ. V was clipped by 11 bases and J by 8 bases; unmatched bases: 11. The CDR3 spans 13 residues. The CDR3 DNA reads as TGTGCCGCCGCGGGACAGGGGCTTTCCGAAGCTTTCTTT. It codes for CAAAGQGLSEAFF.

V usage is TRBV27 and J usage is TRBJ1-2; D ambiguous. Germline V gene data show CDR1 as MNHEY and CDR2 as SMNVEV (reference sequence). This CDR3 region has 12 residues. V was cut by 2 bases and J by 8 bases, with 9 bases left in between. In nucleotides, the CDR3 is TGTGCCAGCAGTTTACGGGGTGGCGGCTACACCTTC. It translates to CASSLRGGGYTF.